Listed below are T cell receptor beta chains from one sample, sequenced in a study of shared clonotypes between healthy human individuals. Sequencing used immunoSEQ multiplex PCR; TCRdb keeps in-frame clones, though not all of them. The table records more than 2 million clones, about 93% of them present only once. The specimen sequenced was naive CD8+ T cells from PBMCs. The receptors originated from a man between 18 and 35 years old in good health. Some clones in this sample may be carry-over from other donors' samples. Both conserved end residues are part of each CDR3. The D gene is left open where the match is weak.

D: .
J: TRBJ2-3
V: TRBV4-1
CDR3: CASSQEVPLGTDTQYF

D: .
J: TRBJ2-1
V: TRBV28
CDR3: CASSIGPDEQFF

D: .
J: TRBJ2-6
V: TRBV30
CDR3: CAWSPTGRSGANVLTF

D: .
J: TRBJ2-7
V: TRBV25-1
CDR3: CASMGVAGYEQYF

D: .
J: TRBJ2-1
V: TRBV6-6
CDR3: CASSTSGSMDEQFF

D: .
J: TRBJ1-2
V: TRBV27
CDR3: CASSPRGGLYGYTF

D: .
J: TRBJ2-7
V: TRBV5-6
CDR3: CASSHTPPYEQYF

D: TRBD1
J: TRBJ2-5
V: TRBV7-9
CDR3: CASSLRQGVRETQYF

D: TRBD2
J: TRBJ2-7
V: TRBV27
CDR3: CASSLLAGNHEQYF

D: .
J: TRBJ1-1
V: TRBV7-3
CDR3: CASSLGGAGTEAFF

D: TRBD1
J: TRBJ1-2
V: TRBV5-4
CDR3: CASSSTGDIGGYTF

D: .
J: TRBJ2-7
V: TRBV6-1
CDR3: CASPRDSTYEQYF

D: .
J: TRBJ2-7
V: TRBV7-2
CDR3: CASSWGAGHYEQYF

D: .
J: TRBJ1-4
V: TRBV28
CDR3: CASTPLREATNEKLFF

D: TRBD1
J: TRBJ1-2
V: TRBV28
CDR3: CASSSDREDRGPNYGYTF

D: .
J: TRBJ2-1
V: TRBV9
CDR3: CASGKELGYNEQFF

D: .
J: TRBJ1-2
V: TRBV18
CDR3: CASSGGPRGNYGYTF

D: .
J: TRBJ1-5
V: TRBV7-9
CDR3: CASSPWDGGMGNQPQHF

D: TRBD1
J: TRBJ2-7
V: TRBV5-4
CDR3: CASSLAGTGFYEQYF

D: .
J: TRBJ2-2
V: TRBV27
CDR3: CASKSGVPGELFF

D: TRBD2
J: TRBJ2-2
V: TRBV13
CDR3: CASSLGGEGPEAGELFF

D: .
J: TRBJ1-4
V: TRBV10-3
CDR3: CAISEGGARYEKLFF

D: .
J: TRBJ2-7
V: TRBV27
CDR3: CASSASAGQQSYEQYF

D: .
J: TRBJ1-1
V: TRBV9
CDR3: CASSVANFRDVNTEAFF

D: TRBD1
J: TRBJ1-1
V: TRBV4-3
CDR3: CASSQSYRDREEAFF

D: TRBD1
J: TRBJ1-4
V: TRBV9
CDR3: CASSVEGGADDEKLFF

D: .
J: TRBJ2-1
V: TRBV6-5
CDR3: CASSPGAGRYNEQFF

D: .
J: TRBJ2-1
V: TRBV6-1
CDR3: CAAGGSSPFF

D: TRBD1
J: TRBJ2-7
V: TRBV28
CDR3: CASSLTPPGQDYEQYF

D: TRBD2
J: TRBJ2-1
V: TRBV7-8
CDR3: CASILAGGYNEQFF

D: TRBD2
J: TRBJ2-3
V: TRBV28
CDR3: CASSLSVAGFTDTQYF

D: TRBD1
J: TRBJ2-5
V: TRBV7-8
CDR3: CASSLRQGGETQYF

D: TRBD1
J: TRBJ1-4
V: TRBV7-9
CDR3: CATPRTGVEKLFF

D: TRBD1
J: TRBJ1-1
V: TRBV4-1
CDR3: CASSQVWDSYTEAFF

D: .
J: TRBJ2-7
V: TRBV7-2
CDR3: CASSFRVVSSYEQYF

D: .
J: TRBJ1-3
V: TRBV28
CDR3: CASSLSYRNTIYF

D: .
J: TRBJ1-4
V: TRBV11-2
CDR3: CASSLASWQTNTYGEKLFF

D: TRBD1
J: TRBJ2-7
V: TRBV15
CDR3: CATSRGGTGGSYEQYF

D: .
J: TRBJ2-7
V: TRBV6-6
CDR3: CASSYSEVTTYEQYF

D: TRBD2
J: TRBJ2-2
V: TRBV28
CDR3: CASSRGLAGEGGTGELFF

D: .
J: TRBJ2-7
V: TRBV11-2
CDR3: CASSRRQGGGEQYF

D: TRBD2
J: TRBJ2-2
V: TRBV7-6
CDR3: CASSQNDEVAGGRDTGELFF

D: TRBD1
J: TRBJ1-1
V: TRBV10-3
CDR3: CAISEDRVYTEAFF